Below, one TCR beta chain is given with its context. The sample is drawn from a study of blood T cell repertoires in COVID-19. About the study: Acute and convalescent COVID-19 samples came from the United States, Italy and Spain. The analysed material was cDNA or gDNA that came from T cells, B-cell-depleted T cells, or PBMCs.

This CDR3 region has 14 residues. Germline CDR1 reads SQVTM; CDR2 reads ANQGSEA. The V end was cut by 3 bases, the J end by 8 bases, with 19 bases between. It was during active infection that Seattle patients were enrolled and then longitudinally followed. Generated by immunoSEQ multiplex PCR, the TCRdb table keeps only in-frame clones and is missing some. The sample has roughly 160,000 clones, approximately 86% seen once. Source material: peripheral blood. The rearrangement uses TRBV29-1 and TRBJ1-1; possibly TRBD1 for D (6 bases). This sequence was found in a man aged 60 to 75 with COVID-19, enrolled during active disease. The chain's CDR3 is CSVDGPQGFSEAFF. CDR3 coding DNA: TGCAGCGTTGATGGGCCGCAGGGGTTTAGCGAAGCTTTCTTT.